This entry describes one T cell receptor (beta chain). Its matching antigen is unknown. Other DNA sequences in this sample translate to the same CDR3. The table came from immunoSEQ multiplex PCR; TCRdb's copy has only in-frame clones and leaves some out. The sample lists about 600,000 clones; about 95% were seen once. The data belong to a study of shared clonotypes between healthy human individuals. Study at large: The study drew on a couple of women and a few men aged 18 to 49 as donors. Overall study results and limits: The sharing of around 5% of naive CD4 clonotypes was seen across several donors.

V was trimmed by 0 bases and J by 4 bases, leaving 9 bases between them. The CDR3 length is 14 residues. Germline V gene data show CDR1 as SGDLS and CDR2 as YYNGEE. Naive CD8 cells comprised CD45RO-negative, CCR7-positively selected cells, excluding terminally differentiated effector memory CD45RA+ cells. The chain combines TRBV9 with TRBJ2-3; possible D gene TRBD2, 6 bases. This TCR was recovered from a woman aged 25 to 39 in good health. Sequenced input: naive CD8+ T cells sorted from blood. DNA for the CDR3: TGTGCCAGCAGCGTAGGAGGCGGGGCAGATACGCAGTATTTT. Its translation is CASSVGGGADTQYF.